This T cell receptor (beta chain) was sequenced for a study of shared clonotypes between healthy human individuals. Study-wide background: Three CD4 naive, three CD4 memory, two CD8 naive and one CD8 memory plate were used per donor. Findings of the study overall: Generally, estimated richness proved larger in naive subsets than it did in memory subsets. Rarefaction analysis demonstrated incomplete sorted-subset sequencing notwithstanding large depth. Shared across a handful of donors were roughly 5% of the naive CD4 clonotypes.

The CDR3 length is 19 residues. From germline, CDR1 is SNHLY and CDR2 FYNNEI. Trimming removed 6 bases from V and 1 base from J, with 26 bases in between. The protocol was immunoSEQ multiplex PCR, while the TCRdb copy is restricted to in-frame clones and leaves out a portion. The sample contains 950,000 to 1,200,000 clones, roughly 77% of which appear only once. This clone was counted a few times. Its antigen is not known. J is TRBJ2-3 and V is TRBV2, with D perhaps assigned TRBD1 or TRBD2 (9 bases each). The sample taken for sequencing was memory CD4+ T cells from PBMCs. Specified subset: CD45RA-negative fraction. This sequence was found in a man younger than 35 in good health. Some clones in this sample may be carry-over from other donors' samples. CDR3 nucleotides: TGTGCCAGCAGGCCAGGACAGGGGTCTAGCGGGAAAGGCACAGATACGCAGTATTTT. This gives the protein CASRPGQGSSGKGTDTQYF.